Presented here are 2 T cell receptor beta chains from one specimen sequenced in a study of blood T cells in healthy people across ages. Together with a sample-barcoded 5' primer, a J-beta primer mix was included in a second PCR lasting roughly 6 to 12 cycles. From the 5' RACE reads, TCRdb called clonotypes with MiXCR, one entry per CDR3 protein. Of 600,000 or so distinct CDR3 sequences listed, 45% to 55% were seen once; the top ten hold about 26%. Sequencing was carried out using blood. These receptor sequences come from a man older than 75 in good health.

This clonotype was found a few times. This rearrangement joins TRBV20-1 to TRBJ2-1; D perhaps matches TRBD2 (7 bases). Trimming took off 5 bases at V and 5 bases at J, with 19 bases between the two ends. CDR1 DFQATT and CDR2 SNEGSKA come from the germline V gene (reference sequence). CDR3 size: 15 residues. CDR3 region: CSARAGAGGHNEQFF. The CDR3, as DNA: TGCAGTGCTCGCGCCGGAGCCGGGGGGCACAATGAGCAGTTCTTC.

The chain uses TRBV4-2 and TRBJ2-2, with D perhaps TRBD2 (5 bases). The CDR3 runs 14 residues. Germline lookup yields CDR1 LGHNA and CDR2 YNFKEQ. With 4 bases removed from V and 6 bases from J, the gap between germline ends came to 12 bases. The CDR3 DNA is TGTGCCAGCAGCCCTGGACTCTCGTCCGGGGAGCTGTTTTTT. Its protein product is CASSPGLSSGELFF.